Presented here are 6 T cell receptor beta chains from one specimen sequenced in a study of control samples from healthy donors and cancer patients. Generated by immunoSEQ multiplex PCR, the TCRdb table keeps only in-frame clones and is missing some. The sample contains 120,000 or so clones, 87% of which appear only once. The specimen sequenced was blood. Every receptor here comes from a young man in good health.

The chain recombines TRBV27 with TRBJ1-6; no firm D call. The CDR3 is 12 amino acids. Germline-derived CDR1 and CDR2 are MNHEY and SMNVEV (reference sequence). V lost 6 bases and J lost 7, with 7 bases in between. In DNA, the CDR3 is TGTGCCAGCAGCCTCTTCAATTCACCCCTCCACTTT. It translates to CASSLFNSPLHF.

This chain links TRBV7-3 with TRBJ2-1, with D possibly TRBD1 on 6 matching bases. The germline CDR1 and CDR2 sequences are SGHTA and FQGTGA. The CDR3 runs 14 residues. The ends were cut back, 5 bases at V and 8 bases at J, with 16 bases in the middle. The CDR3 protein is CASSVIQGADEQFF. CDR3 coding DNA: TGTGCCAGCAGCGTAATACAGGGAGCGGATGAGCAGTTCTTC.

Only a few counts were recorded for this clone. The chain has TRBV23-1 and TRBJ1-1; 7 bases align to TRBD1. TRBV23-1 is classed as an ORF, of uncertain function. J gave up 1 base and V 7 bases, and 15 bases lay outside the gene matches. The CDR3 sequence is 17 residues long. CDR3 DNA sequence: TGCGCCAGCATCCCTGGGGCAGGGGGGTATGAGAACACTGAAGCTTTCTTT. Translating gives CASIPGAGGYENTEAFF.

Here the CDR3 reads CAWSPTGTWTYNEQFF. CDR3 bases: TGTGCCTGGAGCCCAACCGGGACTTGGACCTACAATGAGCAGTTCTTC. The chain carries TRBV30 and TRBJ2-1; the D gene is possibly TRBD2 (6 bases). The CDR3 is 16 residues long. Germline CDR1 and CDR2: GTSNPN and SVGIG (reference sequence). The V and J ends lost 3 bases and 2 bases respectively, with 17 bases between them. The whole variable domain, remainder taken from reference TRBV30 and TRBJ2-1, is SQTIHQWPATLVQPVGSPLSLECTVEGTSNPNLYWYRQAAGRGLQLLFYSVGIGQISSEVPQNLSASRPQDRQFILSSKKLLLSDSGFYLCAWSPTGTWTYNEQFFGPGTRLTVL.

This clone showed up just once. This sequence joins TRBV7-9 and TRBJ1-1, with a weak D call TRBD1 (5 bases). CDR1 and CDR2 from the germline V gene are SEHNR and FQNEAQ (reference sequence). V was cut by 5 bases and J by 2 bases, with 9 bases left in between. CDR3 length equals 13 residues. This CDR3 is CASSQGPNTEAFF. The CDR3 nucleotides read TGTGCCAGCAGCCAGGGCCCTAACACTGAAGCTTTCTTT.

The chain has TRBV24-1 and TRBJ2-1, with TRBD1 matching over 7 bases. V was pared by 3 bases and J by 0 bases, with 7 bases of the junction left unmatched. The CDR3 contains 17 residues. The V gene's germline CDR1 is KGHDR and CDR2 SFDVKD. The CDR3: CATSDPSTGSSYNEQFF. In DNA, the CDR3 is TGTGCCACCAGTGATCCTTCGACAGGGAGCTCCTACAATGAGCAGTTCTTC.